These T cell receptor beta chains were read from a single sample in a study of shared clonotypes between healthy human individuals. Only in-frame clones appear in the TCRdb table, and some are missing; sequencing was by immunoSEQ multiplex PCR. The sample consists of about 530,000 clones, 90% to 96% of them appearing once. Input material: naive CD4+ T cells sorted from blood. The receptors here all came from a woman in her thirties in good health. Each CDR3 is given with its conserved first and last residue. Fields, in order: D gene, V gene, J gene, clone size, CDR3 DNA, CDR3 protein. A D gene is named only where the DNA matches it firmly. Not all rows give a size; the values are once, few, many and, for expanded clones, a class.

D gene: NA; V gene: TRBV28; J gene: TRBJ2-4; clone size: once; CDR3 DNA: TGTGCCAGCAAAAACCAGAGGGATCAAAACATTCAGTACTTC; CDR3 protein: CASKNQRDQNIQYF
D gene: NA; V gene: TRBV18; J gene: TRBJ1-3; clone size: NA; CDR3 DNA: TGTGCCAGCTCACCGTGGGGAGGCGTCTCTGGAAACACCATATATTTT; CDR3 protein: CASSPWGGVSGNTIYF
D gene: TRBD2; V gene: TRBV7-2; J gene: TRBJ2-5; clone size: once; CDR3 DNA: TGTGCCAGCAGGGGGACTATCTATGAGACCCAGTACTTC; CDR3 protein: CASRGTIYETQYF
D gene: NA; V gene: TRBV14; J gene: TRBJ2-5; clone size: once; CDR3 DNA: TGTGCCAGCAGCCAAGATTGGGGGAGTATCGGGACCCAGTACTTC; CDR3 protein: CASSQDWGSIGTQYF
D gene: NA; V gene: TRBV28; J gene: TRBJ2-4; clone size: NA; CDR3 DNA: TGTGCCAGCAGTTTATTTGGGGCTTCAGCCAAAAACATTCAGTACTTC; CDR3 protein: CASSLFGASAKNIQYF
D gene: NA; V gene: TRBV11-1; J gene: TRBJ2-1; clone size: NA; CDR3 DNA: TGTGCCAGCAGCTTAGGAGGGTTGTCCTACAATGAGCAGTTCTTC; CDR3 protein: CASSLGGLSYNEQFF
D gene: NA; V gene: TRBV27; J gene: TRBJ1-5; clone size: NA; CDR3 DNA: TGTGCCAGCAGCAACGTAGGTAATAGCAATCAGCCCCAGCATTTT; CDR3 protein: CASSNVGNSNQPQHF
D gene: NA; V gene: TRBV4-1; J gene: TRBJ1-1; clone size: once; CDR3 DNA: TGCGCCAGCAGCCATCTTACTGTCCCAGAGAACACTGAAGCTTTCTTT; CDR3 protein: CASSHLTVPENTEAFF
D gene: NA; V gene: TRBV2; J gene: TRBJ2-3; clone size: NA; CDR3 DNA: TGTGCCAGCAGTGCTGGAGCGAATACGCAGTATTTT; CDR3 protein: CASSAGANTQYF
D gene: NA; V gene: TRBV4-1; J gene: TRBJ2-7; clone size: NA; CDR3 DNA: TGCGCCAGCAGCCAAGAGTACCAGAGCTCCTACGAGCAGTACTTC; CDR3 protein: CASSQEYQSSYEQYF
D gene: NA; V gene: TRBV28; J gene: TRBJ1-2; clone size: NA; CDR3 DNA: TGTGCCAGCAGTCTAAGCCGGGGGGACTATGGCTACACCTTC; CDR3 protein: CASSLSRGDYGYTF
D gene: TRBD1; V gene: TRBV29-1; J gene: TRBJ1-1; clone size: NA; CDR3 DNA: TGCAGCGCACAGGGGGCAGGGGAAGCTTTCTTT; CDR3 protein: CSAQGAGEAFF
D gene: NA; V gene: TRBV19; J gene: TRBJ1-5; clone size: NA; CDR3 DNA: TGTGCCAGTAGCTCATTATGGGCCAGGGCTAACAATCAGCCCCAGCATTTT; CDR3 protein: CASSSLWARANNQPQHF
D gene: TRBD2; V gene: TRBV10-3; J gene: TRBJ2-2; clone size: NA; CDR3 DNA: TGTGCCATCAGTGGGACTAGCGGGAGGGCCTACACCGGGGAGCTGTTTTTT; CDR3 protein: CAISGTSGRAYTGELFF
D gene: TRBD2; V gene: TRBV2; J gene: TRBJ2-2; clone size: NA; CDR3 DNA: TGTGCCAGCAGGGGGACTAGCGGGAGGGCCGGGGAGCTGTTTTTT; CDR3 protein: CASRGTSGRAGELFF
D gene: NA; V gene: TRBV28; J gene: TRBJ1-4; clone size: NA; CDR3 DNA: TGTGCCAGCAGTTTAAACAGGAGAGGGGAAAAACTGTTTTTT; CDR3 protein: CASSLNRRGEKLFF
D gene: TRBD1; V gene: TRBV7-9; J gene: TRBJ1-6; clone size: NA; CDR3 DNA: TGTGCCAGCAGCCGCGGACAGGGAAACTATAATTCACCCCTCCACTTT; CDR3 protein: CASSRGQGNYNSPLHF
D gene: NA; V gene: TRBV28; J gene: TRBJ2-2; clone size: NA; CDR3 DNA: TGTGCCAGCAGTTTTTGGCAACCTAACACCGGGGAGCTGTTTTTT; CDR3 protein: CASSFWQPNTGELFF
D gene: TRBD1; V gene: TRBV4-1; J gene: TRBJ2-1; clone size: NA; CDR3 DNA: TGCGCCAGCAGCCAAGAAATGGAGGGACAGGGGGCCGGGGGTTATGTCTATGAGCAGTTCTTC; CDR3 protein: CASSQEMEGQGAGGYVYEQFF
D gene: NA; V gene: TRBV5-1; J gene: TRBJ1-2; clone size: NA; CDR3 DNA: TGCGCCAGCAGCTTATCAGGGGCCGGGGGCTACACCTTC; CDR3 protein: CASSLSGAGGYTF
D gene: NA; V gene: TRBV28; J gene: TRBJ1-2; clone size: NA; CDR3 DNA: TGTGCCAGCTTTCAGGACTATGGCTACACCTTC; CDR3 protein: CASFQDYGYTF
D gene: NA; V gene: TRBV18; J gene: TRBJ2-4; clone size: NA; CDR3 DNA: TGTGCCAGCTCACCTGGGACACCACCTGGGTACATTCAGTACTTC; CDR3 protein: CASSPGTPPGYIQYF
D gene: NA; V gene: TRBV5-1; J gene: TRBJ2-3; clone size: NA; CDR3 DNA: TGCGCCAGCAGCTTGATCGGGGGCTCGGGCACAGATACGCAGTATTTT; CDR3 protein: CASSLIGGSGTDTQYF
D gene: NA; V gene: TRBV5-4; J gene: TRBJ2-5; clone size: once; CDR3 DNA: TGTGCCAGCAGTTCATACAGGGGACTGGAGACCCAGTACTTC; CDR3 protein: CASSSYRGLETQYF
D gene: TRBD2; V gene: TRBV28; J gene: TRBJ2-3; clone size: NA; CDR3 DNA: TGTGCCAGCAGCGTTATAGCGGGAGCGGGCACAGATACGCAGTATTTT; CDR3 protein: CASSVIAGAGTDTQYF
D gene: TRBD1; V gene: TRBV5-8; J gene: TRBJ1-4; clone size: NA; CDR3 DNA: TGTGCCAGCAGCAGGGGGACAGAGTCAGTTGCAACTAATGAAAAACTGTTTTTT; CDR3 protein: CASSRGTESVATNEKLFF
D gene: NA; V gene: TRBV28; J gene: TRBJ1-2; clone size: once; CDR3 DNA: TGTGCCAGCAGACAGAAAGGCTACACCTTC; CDR3 protein: CASRQKGYTF
D gene: TRBD1; V gene: TRBV28; J gene: TRBJ2-7; clone size: NA; CDR3 DNA: TGTGCCAGCAGTTCAGGGGGCTTGGGTCACGAGCAGTACTTC; CDR3 protein: CASSSGGLGHEQYF
D gene: NA; V gene: TRBV15; J gene: TRBJ1-5; clone size: NA; CDR3 DNA: TGTGCCACCAGCAGAGACCGGACGTACAATAGCAATCAGCCCCAGCATTTT; CDR3 protein: CATSRDRTYNSNQPQHF
D gene: NA; V gene: TRBV6-6; J gene: TRBJ2-1; clone size: NA; CDR3 DNA: TGTGCCAGCAGTTCCGAAACTAGGCGGGCCAACAATGAGCAGTTCTTC; CDR3 protein: CASSSETRRANNEQFF
D gene: TRBD1; V gene: TRBV25-1; J gene: TRBJ2-6; clone size: NA; CDR3 DNA: TGTGCCAGCAGTGTCCCCGGGACAGGGGGCTCTGGGGCCAACGTCCTGACTTTC; CDR3 protein: CASSVPGTGGSGANVLTF
D gene: TRBD1; V gene: TRBV29-1; J gene: TRBJ2-7; clone size: NA; CDR3 DNA: TGCAGCGCCGCCGCCGGGACAGCGACCTACGAGCAGTACTTC; CDR3 protein: CSAAAGTATYEQYF
D gene: NA; V gene: TRBV2; J gene: TRBJ1-5; clone size: NA; CDR3 DNA: TGTGCCAGCCCCGCAGGGTTGGGGCAGCCCCAGCATTTT; CDR3 protein: CASPAGLGQPQHF
D gene: NA; V gene: TRBV27; J gene: TRBJ2-7; clone size: NA; CDR3 DNA: TGTGCCAGCGCTAAAAACGGGGGCGAACCCTACGAGCAGTACTTC; CDR3 protein: CASAKNGGEPYEQYF
D gene: NA; V gene: TRBV5-4; J gene: TRBJ1-1; clone size: once; CDR3 DNA: TGTGCCAGCAGCCGATACACCGACAGGCTAAAGATGGCTTTCTTT; CDR3 protein: CASSRYTDRLKMAFF
D gene: TRBD1; V gene: TRBV11-2; J gene: TRBJ1-2; clone size: NA; CDR3 DNA: TGTGCCAGCAGGGGCAGTAGGGCAGGGGGCTTTCGCTATGGCTACACCTTC; CDR3 protein: CASRGSRAGGFRYGYTF
D gene: NA; V gene: TRBV29-1; J gene: TRBJ2-3; clone size: NA; CDR3 DNA: TGCAGCGTTGGGAGCACAGATACGCAGTATTTT; CDR3 protein: CSVGSTDTQYF
D gene: NA; V gene: TRBV4-1; J gene: TRBJ2-3; clone size: NA; CDR3 DNA: TGCGCCAGCAGCCAAGATAGTTGGGACCAAGCGCATACGCAGTATTTT; CDR3 protein: CASSQDSWDQAHTQYF
D gene: TRBD1; V gene: TRBV6-1; J gene: TRBJ2-7; clone size: NA; CDR3 DNA: TGTGCCAGCAGCGACGGGACAGGGGACGAGCAGTACTTC; CDR3 protein: CASSDGTGDEQYF
D gene: NA; V gene: TRBV19; J gene: TRBJ2-5; clone size: NA; CDR3 DNA: TGTGCCAGTAGTGCCCGGACTAAGGGCTACCAAGAGACCCAGTACTTC; CDR3 protein: CASSARTKGYQETQYF